A single sample is the source of the 18 T cell receptor beta chains below, sequenced in a study of cytomegalovirus exposure and HLA in healthy donors. PCR used 60 Vbeta primers and 13 Jbeta primers. The method was immunoSEQ multiplex PCR; TCRdb's version includes in-frame clones alone and lacks a portion of them. Of roughly 72,000 clones listed, roughly 74% are singletons. The sample taken for sequencing was PBMCs. Receptor source: a human donor in good health.

The rearrangement uses TRBV7-9 and TRBJ1-1, with D tentatively TRBD1 (6 bases). This CDR3 contains 16 residues. Looked up from germline, CDR1 is SEHNR and CDR2 is FQNEAQ (reference sequence). The V and J ends lost 4 bases and 0 bases respectively, with 15 bases between them. In DNA, the CDR3 is TGTGCCAGCAGCTCCCGCGGGGGCGTTATGAACACTGAAGCTTTCTTT. Translated, it gives CASSSRGGVMNTEAFF.

The chain carries TRBV6-6 and TRBJ2-7; no firm D call. V was clipped by 8 bases and J by 3 bases, with 14 bases between them. Germline assignment: CDR1 MNHNY and CDR2 SVGAGI (reference sequence). The CDR3 runs 13 residues. This chain's CDR3 is CASGRSGLYEQYF. Written as DNA, the CDR3 is TGTGCCAGCGGTCGGTCTGGGCTCTACGAGCAGTACTTC.

This clone was picked up a small number of times. The rearrangement joins TRBV28 to TRBJ2-6; D is possibly TRBD1 (6 bases). Per the germline V gene, CDR1 is MDHEN and CDR2 is SYDVKM. CDR3 length: 15 amino acids. V shed 3 bases and J shed 6 bases, with 12 bases lying between them. As DNA, the CDR3 is TGTGCCAGCAGTTTGAAGGGGACAATGGCCAACGTCCTGACTTTC. As protein: CASSLKGTMANVLTF.

The genes are TRBV4-1 and TRBJ2-5, with 9 bases identical to TRBD1. The DNA matches TRBJ2-7 better at its end, which makes the J call doubtful. The germline V gene encodes CDR1 MGHRA and CDR2 YSYEKL. The CDR3 spans 15 residues. CDR3 DNA: TGCGCCAGCAGCCTGGGACAGGGAAGTGGATACGAGCAGTACTTC. This translates into CASSLGQGSGYEQYF.

V usage is TRBV5-4 and J usage is TRBJ1-2; 12 nucleotides align to TRBD1. Trimming at V came to 0 bases and at J to 7 bases, leaving 7 bases not matched to a gene. From germline, CDR1 is SGHNT and CDR2 YYREEE (reference sequence). The CDR3 runs 16 residues. CDR3: CASSLGAGQGAGGYTF. In DNA, the CDR3 is TGTGCCAGCAGCTTGGGTGCGGGACAGGGGGCGGGTGGCTACACCTTC.

This chain joins TRBV11-3 and TRBJ1-1; D perhaps matches TRBD1 (6 bases). V dropped 1 base and J dropped 7 bases, with 10 bases sitting between them. Germline CDR1 is SGHNT and CDR2 is YENEEA. CDR3 size: 13 residues. CDR3 nucleotides: TGTGCCAGCAGCTTAGTAATAGGGGGTGAAGCTTTCTTT. It encodes CASSLVIGGEAFF. Full variable domain (rest looked up from reference TRBV11-3 and TRBJ1-1): EAGVVQSPRYKIIEKKQPVAFWCNPISGHNTLYWYLQNLGQGPELLIRYENEEAVDDSQLPKDRFSAERLKGVDSTLKIQPAELGDSAVYLCASSLVIGGEAFFGQGTRLTVV.

V and J are TRBV30 and TRBJ2-1; 7 positions match TRBD1. The CDR3 totals 14 residues. J lost 3 bases, V lost 5 bases, and 7 bases had no gene match. CDR1 and CDR2 from the germline V gene are GTSNPN and SVGIG (reference sequence). Here the CDR3 reads CAWGRQGHYNEQFF. The CDR3 DNA follows: TGTGCCTGGGGCAGACAGGGCCACTACAATGAGCAGTTCTTC. Full variable domain (outside the CDR3, taken from reference TRBV30 and TRBJ2-1): SQTIHQWPATLVQPVGSPLSLECTVEGTSNPNLYWYRQAAGRGLQLLFYSVGIGQISSEVPQNLSASRPQDRQFILSSKKLLLSDSGFYLCAWGRQGHYNEQFFGPGTRLTVL.

V is TRBV4-1 and J is TRBJ2-1, with D maybe TRBD2 (5 bases). Germline assignment: CDR1 MGHRA and CDR2 YSYEKL. Trimming removed 1 base from V and 4 bases from J, with 8 bases in between. The CDR3 totals 14 residues. In DNA, the CDR3 is TGCGCCAGCAGCCAAGGCGGGCAGTACAATGAGCAGTTCTTC. Its protein is CASSQGGQYNEQFF.

This chain joins TRBV25-1 and TRBJ2-2; 8 bases are a match to TRBD2. V dropped 10 bases and J dropped 8; count of bases not matched to a gene: 9. The CDR3 totals 13 residues. Per the germline V gene, CDR1 is MGHDK and CDR2 is SYGVNS. CDR3 amino acids: CATSHGGGGELFF. The CDR3, as DNA: TGTGCCACCTCTCACGGGGGGGGAGGGGAGCTGTTTTTT.

This clone was observed a few times. The chain carries TRBV6-5 and TRBJ2-2, with a weak D call TRBD1 (5 bases). The CDR3 has 13 residues. Germline-derived CDR1 and CDR2 are MNHEY and SVGAGI. V lost 5 bases, J lost 3 bases, and 7 bases lay in between. The CDR3 region is CASSRRDTGELFF. CDR3 nucleotide sequence: TGTGCCAGCAGTCGCAGGGACACCGGGGAGCTGTTTTTT.

This chain uses TRBV6-5 with TRBJ2-5, with TRBD1 matching 8 bases. V shed 5 bases, J shed 5 bases, and the junction held 4 bases outside the gene matches. The V gene's germline CDR1 is MNHEY and CDR2 SVGAGI. The CDR3 covers 13 residues. Here the CDR3 reads CASSGQGGETQYF. CDR3 sequence (DNA): TGTGCCAGCAGTGGACAGGGCGGGGAGACCCAGTACTTC.

The chain is built from TRBV6-1 and TRBJ2-1, with D perhaps matching TRBD1 (5 bases). The CDR3 loop spans 15 amino acids. CDR1 and CDR2 from the germline V gene are MNHNS and SASEGT. V was cut by 2 bases and J by 2 bases, with 10 bases left in between. CDR3 in DNA: TGTGCCAGCAGTGAACTCGACAGAGCCTACAATGAGCAGTTCTTC. Its protein product is CASSELDRAYNEQFF.

The chain has TRBV20-1 and TRBJ2-7; D gene ambiguous. The germline V gene encodes CDR1 DFQATT and CDR2 SNEGSKA (reference sequence). V lost 3 bases and J 5 bases, leaving 8 bases between the germline ends. The CDR3 is 11 residues long. The CDR3 spells CSARSLDEQYF. The CDR3 DNA sequence: TGCAGTGCTAGGTCCCTTGACGAGCAGTACTTC.

The chain joins TRBV5-1 to TRBJ2-7, with 8 bases aligning to TRBD1. V lost 4 bases, J lost 5 bases, and 5 bases stayed unmatched. From germline, CDR1 is SGHRS and CDR2 YFSETQ. The CDR3 runs to 13 residues. Written as DNA, the CDR3 is TGCGCCAGCAGCCTGGTACAGGGGGACGAGCAGTACTTC. Translation: CASSLVQGDEQYF.

CDR3 sequence (DNA): TGTGCCAGCAGCTTATCGGGAGTAGTATCAGATACGCAGTATTTT. This encodes CASSLSGVVSDTQYF. The V gene is TRBV7-2, the J gene TRBJ2-3; D might be TRBD2 (6 bases). This CDR3 has 15 residues. Germline CDR1 and CDR2: SGHTA and FQGNSA. Trimming removed 2 bases at V and 4 bases at J, with 13 bases between. The complete variable domain, with remaining parts taken from reference TRBV7-2 and TRBJ2-3, reads GAGVSQSPSNKVTEKGKDVELRCDPISGHTALYWYRQSLGQGLEFLIYFQGNSAPDKSGLPSDRFSAERTGGSVSTLTIQRTQQEDSAVYLCASSLSGVVSDTQYFGPGTRLTVL.

The V gene is TRBV30, the J gene TRBJ2-7; TRBD2 aligns across 11 bases. V trimming: 5 bases; J trimming: 6 bases; junction bases outside the gene matches: 12. Germline-derived CDR1 and CDR2 are GTSNPN and SVGIG (reference sequence). The CDR3 totals 15 residues. For the CDR3, the DNA is TGTGCCTGGGCGAATCTACTAGCGGGAGCGGGCGAGCAGTACTTC. This sequence encodes CAWANLLAGAGEQYF.

The chain is built from TRBV2 and TRBJ1-4; TRBD1 aligns across 9 bases. CDR3 length equals 16 residues. The V and J ends lost 5 bases and 8 bases, in that order; junction bases with no gene match: 12. CDR1 is SNHLY, CDR2 FYNNEI, per germline. CDR3 bases: TGTGCCAGCAGTTCGAACCAACAGGGGGCGCGAGAAAAACTGTTTTTT. Translation gives CASSSNQQGAREKLFF.

The chain couples TRBV7-3 to TRBJ1-2; D possibly corresponds to TRBD1 (6 bases). Per germline, CDR1 SGHTA and CDR2 FQGTGA. Trimming cost V 4 bases and J 10 bases, with 10 bases left between them. The CDR3 loop spans 11 amino acids. The CDR3 nucleotides are TGTGCCAGCAGCTCTGACAGGACCTACACCTTC. Amino acids: CASSSDRTYTF. Supplemented by reference TRBV7-3 and TRBJ1-2, the full variable domain reads GAGVSQTPSNKVTEKGKYVELRCDPISGHTALYWYRQSLGQGPEFLIYFQGTGAADDSGLPNDRFFAVRPEGSVSTLKIQRTERGDSAVYLCASSSDRTYTFGSGTRLTVV.